This TCR beta chain was sequenced for a study of beta chain features in type 1 diabetes. Without exception, sorted populations had purity beyond 95%. Trimming took off 3 bases at V and 4 bases at J, with 15 bases between the two ends. Germline V gene lookup returns CDR1 SQVTM and CDR2 ANQGSEA. The CDR3 length is 14 residues. This clone showed up just a few times. Antigen unknown. The authors reverse transcribed all of the isolated RNA, so sequencing captured expressed TCRB transcripts. The table came from immunoSEQ multiplex PCR; TCRdb's copy has only in-frame clones and leaves some out. The top ten clones hold 0.7% of a sample with approximately 70,000 clones, more than 45% of them seen once. Study-wide results and caveats: An over-representation of cells with high TCR expression could result from cDNA sequencing. Fewer junction insertions and more nucleotide deletions appeared in type 1 diabetes patients. Type 1 diabetes patients had moderately but significantly shorter TCRB CDR3s in all four CD4+ subsets.

The chain recombines TRBV29-1 with TRBJ1-2; D might be TRBD1 (5 bases). The sequenced material came from central memory CD4+ T cells from blood. The clonotype originates from a man aged 25 to 40 with type 1 diabetes. CDR3 residues: CSVDVPGGGYGYTF. The CDR3 DNA reads TGCAGCGTTGATGTCCCCGGGGGTGGCTATGGCTACACCTTC. Complete variable domain (other parts from reference TRBV29-1 and TRBJ1-2): SAVISQKPSRDICQRGTSLTIQCQVDSQVTMMFWYRQQPGQSLTLIATANQGSEATYESGFVIDKFPISRPNLTFSTLTVSNMSPEDSSIYLCSVDVPGGGYGYTFGSGTRLTVV.